This T cell receptor beta chain is drawn from a study of CD8 T cells in Susac syndrome. Overall study results and limits: TCR sequencing and HLA analysis covered a relatively small number of individuals.

As to this clonotype: Antigen specificity is unknown.

Random hexamers were used to reverse transcribe the RNA input (0.5 to 1 ug). Via MiXCR, TCRdb re-called the immunoSEQ multiplex PCR reads, giving one row per CDR3 protein. Of over 100,000 distinct CDR3 sequences detected, 96% appear once; the ten largest clones hold about 0.1%. Sequenced sample: CD4+ T cells from PBMCs. The clonotype comes from a human donor in good health.

CDR3 amino acids: CASSSLGGQFF. The CDR3 bases are TGTGCCAGCAGCTCACTGGGAGGGCAGTTCTTC. The chain has TRBV7-2 and TRBJ2-1, with D possibly TRBD2 on 6 matching bases. Germline assignment: CDR1 SGHTA and CDR2 FQGNSA. CDR3 length equals 11 residues. The V and J ends lost 4 bases and 12 bases respectively, with 10 bases between them.